A selection of T cell receptor beta chains follows, all from one sample in a study of T-cell reconstitution after alpha-beta-depleted transplantation in children. MiXCR, run by TCRdb on the PCR reads, gives a single entry per CDR3 protein. This sample has around 380,000 distinct CDR3 sequences, with 11% found just once. The sequenced sample was PBMCs from the stem cell graft donor, obtained from the stem cell graft. These receptors all come from a human donor who donated a stem cell graft to a child with acute myeloid leukemia. CDR3s include the opening cysteine and the closing phenylalanine or tryptophan. A D gene is named only where the DNA matches it firmly. Clone size is shown for a subset of rows, as once, few, many or a class of expanded clone.

cdr3_aa	cdr3_nt	clone_size	v_call	d_call	j_call
CASSQVAGHYNEQFF	TGTGCCAGCAGCCAAGTAGCGGGTCACTACAATGAGCAGTTCTTC	NA	TRBV3-1	TRBD2	TRBJ2-1
CASSLDSPLFYGYTF	TGCGCCAGCAGCTTGGACAGTCCCCTTTTCTATGGCTACACCTTC	NA	TRBV5-1	NA	TRBJ1-2
CASSLAGENLQETQYF	TGTGCCAGCAGCTTGGCGGGAGAGAATCTCCAAGAGACCCAGTACTTC	few	TRBV7-9	TRBD2	TRBJ2-5
CASSTGLFSYEQYF	TGTGCCAGCAGCACGGGACTTTTCTCCTACGAGCAGTACTTC	few	TRBV11-2	NA	TRBJ2-7
CSAMDSRGTQYF	TGCAGTGCTATGGACAGCCGGGGGACCCAGTACTTC	NA	TRBV20-1	NA	TRBJ2-5
CASTPFGPNTEAFF	TGTGCCAGCACTCCCTTCGGGCCGAACACTGAAGCTTTCTTT	few	TRBV3-1	NA	TRBJ1-1
CSARDVQLETQYF	TGCAGTGCTAGAGACGTCCAGTTGGAGACCCAGTACTTC	NA	TRBV20-1	NA	TRBJ2-5
CASSFRGRQIF	TGTGCCAGCAGCTTCCGGGGGCGACAGATCTTC	NA	TRBV7-2	NA	TRBJ2-1
CASSSEALSYGYTF	TGTGCCAGCAGCTCCGAGGCATTAAGCTATGGCTACACCTTC	many	TRBV12-3/TRBV12-4	NA	TRBJ1-2
CSVEVAGDQPQHF	TGCAGCGTTGAAGTCGCAGGAGATCAGCCCCAGCATTTT	few	TRBV29-1	NA	TRBJ1-5
CASSSRADNSPLHF	TGTGCCAGCAGCTCAAGGGCAGATAATTCACCCCTCCACTTT	few	TRBV7-2	NA	TRBJ1-6
CASSLGVSRNTEAFF	TGCGCCAGCAGCTTGGGGGTTTCTAGGAACACTGAAGCTTTCTTT	NA	TRBV5-1	NA	TRBJ1-1
CASGPLAGLYNEQFF	TGTGCTAGTGGTCCACTAGCGGGCCTCTACAATGAGCAGTTCTTC	NA	TRBV12-5	TRBD2	TRBJ2-1
CSARVGGKETQYF	TGCAGTGCTAGAGTAGGAGGGAAAGAGACCCAGTACTTC	many	TRBV20-1	NA	TRBJ2-5
CASSFLGPRGQGSGETQYF	TGTGCCAGCAGTTTTCTCGGTCCGCGGGGACAGGGGTCGGGGGAGACCCAGTACTTC	few	TRBV12-3/TRBV12-4	TRBD1	TRBJ2-5
CSAPRLAGGGNEQFF	TGCAGTGCTCCCCGACTAGCGGGAGGAGGCAATGAGCAGTTCTTC	few	TRBV20-1	TRBD2	TRBJ2-1
CASSHRDRVPYEQYF	TGTGCCAGCAGCCACCGGGACAGGGTCCCCTACGAGCAGTACTTC	few	TRBV5-5	TRBD1	TRBJ2-7
CASSQPGFDYTF	TGTGCCAGCAGCCAACCGGGTTTCGACTACACCTTC	few	TRBV12-3/TRBV12-4	NA	TRBJ1-2
CASSLVPLAGVPEFF	TGTGCCAGCAGCTTAGTACCACTAGCGGGGGTCCCTGAGTTCTTC	NA	TRBV11-2	TRBD2	TRBJ2-1
CAISHADRKGYGYTF	TGTGCCATCAGTCACGCGGACAGGAAGGGCTATGGCTACACCTTC	few	TRBV10-3	TRBD1	TRBJ1-2
CASSPKGGARTDTQYF	TGTGCCAGCAGCCCCAAGGGTGGGGCTCGAACAGATACGCAGTATTTT	NA	TRBV7-9	NA	TRBJ2-3
CASSRGGTSRHNEQFF	TGTGCCAGCAGCCGAGGTGGGACTAGCAGGCACAATGAGCAGTTCTTC	NA	TRBV7-2	TRBD2	TRBJ2-1
CSARNSGGAKTQYF	TGCAGTGCTAGAAATAGCGGGGGGGCGAAGACCCAGTACTTC	NA	TRBV20-1	TRBD2	TRBJ2-5
CASSLGGSSGNTIYF	TGTGCCAGCAGCCTAGGGGGAAGCTCTGGAAACACCATATATTTT	many	TRBV7-2	NA	TRBJ1-3
CASSGTMNTGELFF	TGTGCCAGCAGCGGGACAATGAACACCGGGGAGCTGTTTTTT	NA	TRBV6-2/TRBV6-3	NA	TRBJ2-2
CSLYLSDSTDTQYF	TGCAGCTTATATCTTAGCGACAGCACAGATACGCAGTATTTT	many	TRBV29-1	NA	TRBJ2-3
CASRTSAGIQNTGELFF	TGTGCCAGCAGAACGTCGGCGGGAATACAGAACACCGGGGAGCTGTTTTTT	NA	TRBV6-2/TRBV6-3	NA	TRBJ2-2
CSARTGDNQPQHF	TGCAGTGCTAGAACCGGGGACAATCAGCCCCAGCATTTT	NA	TRBV20-1	NA	TRBJ1-5
CAINRHPGLAGDSGATDTQYF	TGTGCCATCAATCGTCATCCGGGACTAGCGGGAGACTCGGGGGCCACAGATACGCAGTATTTT	many	TRBV10-3	TRBD2	TRBJ2-3
CASSRTPNTEAFF	TGTGCCAGCAGCCGGACACCGAACACTGAAGCTTTCTTT	many	TRBV12-3/TRBV12-4	NA	TRBJ1-1
CAWSPPGTSYNEQFF	TGTGCCTGGAGTCCCCCCGGGACTAGCTACAATGAGCAGTTCTTC	few	TRBV30	TRBD2	TRBJ2-1
CASRPRTSGRGTDTQYF	TGCGCCAGCAGACCGCGGACTAGCGGGCGGGGCACAGATACGCAGTATTTT	NA	TRBV5-1	TRBD2	TRBJ2-3
CASNSGTSGPSWNEQFF	TGTGCCAGCAATTCCGGGACTAGCGGGCCAAGTTGGAATGAGCAGTTCTTC	NA	TRBV2	TRBD2	TRBJ2-1
CASSQEVSTANTGELFF	TGTGCCAGCAGCCAAGAAGTTTCCACCGCGAACACCGGGGAGCTGTTTTTT	many	TRBV4-2	NA	TRBJ2-2
CASSLRRTAGNTIYF	TGTGCCAGCAGTTTACGAAGAACGGCTGGAAACACCATATATTTT	few	TRBV27	NA	TRBJ1-3
CSASVPSSKDTQYF	TGCAGTGCTAGTGTTCCCAGTAGTAAAGATACGCAGTATTTT	few	TRBV20-1	NA	TRBJ2-3
CASSSTSGRGRSDTQYF	TGTGCCAGCAGCTCGACTAGCGGGAGAGGGAGGTCAGATACGCAGTATTTT	many	TRBV7-8	TRBD2	TRBJ2-3
CASSGPGWGNEKLFF	TGTGCCAGCAGCGGCCCCGGGTGGGGAAATGAAAAACTGTTTTTT	few	TRBV3-1	NA	TRBJ1-4
CSASTGQGQEKLFF	TGCAGTGCTAGCACGGGACAGGGGCAGGAAAAACTGTTTTTT	few	TRBV20-1	TRBD1	TRBJ1-4
CSARKNTDTQYF	TGCAGCGCTCGGAAGAACACAGATACGCAGTATTTT	few	TRBV29-1	NA	TRBJ2-3
CASSPYRLDSYNEQFF	TGTGCCAGCTCACCATACCGACTAGACTCCTACAATGAGCAGTTCTTC	many	TRBV18	NA	TRBJ2-1
CASKHYPGHLVFF	TGTGCCAGCAAACATTACCCGGGACACCTGGTATTCTTC	NA	TRBV27	NA	TRBJ2-1
CAIAGTGDEQYF	TGTGCCATTGCCGGGACAGGGGACGAGCAGTACTTC	NA	TRBV10-3	TRBD1	TRBJ2-7
CASSLEGARNTEAFF	TGTGCCAGCAGCTTAGAGGGGGCGAGAAACACTGAAGCTTTCTTT	many	TRBV7-8	TRBD1	TRBJ1-1
CSVRQGVSNTEAFF	TGCAGCGTTCGACAGGGGGTCTCGAACACTGAAGCTTTCTTT	few	TRBV29-1	TRBD1	TRBJ1-1
CASSEFDRDRGYTF	TGTGCCAGCAGTGAATTCGACAGGGATCGTGGCTACACCTTC	few	TRBV25-1	TRBD1	TRBJ1-2
CSASPDRNTEAFF	TGCAGTGCCTCACCTGACAGGAACACTGAAGCTTTCTTT	many	TRBV20-1	NA	TRBJ1-1
CASSSPTSEAGAWYEQYF	TGTGCCAGCAGTTCACCTACGTCCGAAGCGGGAGCTTGGTACGAGCAGTACTTC	few	TRBV6-5	TRBD2	TRBJ2-7
CSAEQGARAFF	TGCAGTGCGGAACAGGGGGCAAGGGCTTTCTTT	many	TRBV20-1	TRBD1	TRBJ1-1
CASSFLSGVGTDTQYF	TGTGCCAGCAGTTTTTTGTCGGGAGTAGGCACAGATACGCAGTATTTT	few	TRBV12-3/TRBV12-4	NA	TRBJ2-3
CSANRGVETQYF	TGCAGTGCAAACAGGGGCGTGGAGACCCAGTACTTC	NA	TRBV20-1	TRBD1	TRBJ2-5
CSARGAGGDQPQHF	TGCAGTGCTAGGGGGGCAGGTGGGGATCAGCCCCAGCATTTT	NA	TRBV20-1	NA	TRBJ1-5
CASRGVNSPLHF	TGTGCCAGCAGGGGAGTTAATTCACCCCTCCACTTT	many	TRBV21-1	NA	TRBJ1-6
CASSLTGDPYEQYF	TGCGCCAGCAGCTTGACAGGTGATCCCTACGAGCAGTACTTC	NA	TRBV5-1	NA	TRBJ2-7
CAISEDRYYGYTF	TGTGCCATCAGTGAGGATCGGTACTATGGCTACACCTTC	few	TRBV10-3	NA	TRBJ1-2
CASSQGLAGLPSYNEQFF	TGCGCCAGCAGCCAGGGACTAGCGGGGCTACCCTCCTACAATGAGCAGTTCTTC	many	TRBV4-1	TRBD2	TRBJ2-1
CASSQEEAREQYF	TGCGCCAGCAGCCAAGAAGAGGCGAGGGAGCAGTACTTC	many	TRBV4-1	NA	TRBJ2-7